This T cell receptor beta chain was recorded in a study of shared clonotypes between healthy human individuals. Germline V gives CDR1 MRHNA, CDR2 SNTAGT. This CDR3 region has 16 residues. J was trimmed by 2 bases and V by 5 bases; bases with no gene match: 8. A word on this clone: The antigen is not known.

Overall study results and limits: It was anticipated that sequencing depth would influence how many clonotypes donors shared.

Caucasian adults residing in Nashville, Tennessee made up all the donors. The genomic DNA of each subset was split evenly across several immunoSEQ plates. TCRdb's table, derived via immunoSEQ multiplex PCR, lists solely in-frame clones and lacks some. The data hold 2 million to 3 million clones, with roughly 93% observed a single time. The specimen was naive CD4+ T cells from PBMCs. Described subset: CD45RA+ positively selected. The TCR originated in a man younger than 35 in good health. Some clones in this sample may be carry-over from other donors' samples. This chain joins TRBV6-4 and TRBJ2-2, with 7 positions matching TRBD2. CDR3 DNA sequence: TGTGCCAGCAGTTCCTACGGGACTACCAACACCGGGGAGCTGTTTTTT. This codes for CASSSYGTTNTGELFF.